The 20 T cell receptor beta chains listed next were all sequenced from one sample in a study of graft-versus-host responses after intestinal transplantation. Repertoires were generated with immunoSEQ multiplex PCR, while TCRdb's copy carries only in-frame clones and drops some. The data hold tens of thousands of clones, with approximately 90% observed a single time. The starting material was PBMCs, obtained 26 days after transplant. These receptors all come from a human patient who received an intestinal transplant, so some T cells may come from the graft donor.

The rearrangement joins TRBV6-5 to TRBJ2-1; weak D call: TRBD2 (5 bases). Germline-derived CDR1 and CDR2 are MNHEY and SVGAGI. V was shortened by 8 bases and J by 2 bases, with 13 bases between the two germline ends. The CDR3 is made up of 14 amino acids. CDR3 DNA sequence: TGTGCCAGCGCATCTGGGAGCCCCTACAATGAGCAGTTCTTC. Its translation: CASASGSPYNEQFF.

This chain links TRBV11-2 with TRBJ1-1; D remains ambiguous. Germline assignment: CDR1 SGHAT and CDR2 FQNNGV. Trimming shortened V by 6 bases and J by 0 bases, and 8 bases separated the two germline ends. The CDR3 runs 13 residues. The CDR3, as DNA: TGTGCCAGCAGTTCAGGCGTGAACACTGAAGCTTTCTTT. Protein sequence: CASSSGVNTEAFF.

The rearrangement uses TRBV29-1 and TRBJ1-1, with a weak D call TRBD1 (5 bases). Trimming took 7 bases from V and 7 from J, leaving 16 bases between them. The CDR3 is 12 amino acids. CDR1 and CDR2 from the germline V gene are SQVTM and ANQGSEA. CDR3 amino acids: CSGYVGGDEAFF. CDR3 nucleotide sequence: TGCAGCGGTTACGTCGGGGGGGATGAAGCTTTCTTT.

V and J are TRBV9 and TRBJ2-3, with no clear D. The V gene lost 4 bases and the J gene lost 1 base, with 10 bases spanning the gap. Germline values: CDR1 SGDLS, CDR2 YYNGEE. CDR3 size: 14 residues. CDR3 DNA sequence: TGTGCCAGCAGCCCTTACTTAGGCACAGATACGCAGTATTTT. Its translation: CASSPYLGTDTQYF.

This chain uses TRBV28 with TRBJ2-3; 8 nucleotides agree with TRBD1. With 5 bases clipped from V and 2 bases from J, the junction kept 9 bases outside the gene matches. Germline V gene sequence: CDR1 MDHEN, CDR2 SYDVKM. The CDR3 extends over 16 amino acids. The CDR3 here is CASSTSPGQVTDTQYF. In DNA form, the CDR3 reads TGTGCCAGCAGTACGAGCCCGGGACAGGTCACAGATACGCAGTATTTT.

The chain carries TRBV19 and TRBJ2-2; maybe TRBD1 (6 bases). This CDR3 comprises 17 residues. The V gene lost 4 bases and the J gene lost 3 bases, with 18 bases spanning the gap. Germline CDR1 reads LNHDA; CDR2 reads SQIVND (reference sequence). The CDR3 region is CASSTYLGAGYTGELFF. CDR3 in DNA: TGTGCCAGTAGTACCTACCTGGGGGCAGGCTACACCGGGGAGCTGTTTTTT.

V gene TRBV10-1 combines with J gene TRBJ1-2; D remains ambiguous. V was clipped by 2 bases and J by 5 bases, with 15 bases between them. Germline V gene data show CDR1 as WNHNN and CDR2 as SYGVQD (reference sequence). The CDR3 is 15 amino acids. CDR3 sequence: CASSESGVGVYGYTF. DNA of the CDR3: TGCGCCAGCAGTGAGAGTGGGGTCGGGGTATATGGCTACACCTTC.

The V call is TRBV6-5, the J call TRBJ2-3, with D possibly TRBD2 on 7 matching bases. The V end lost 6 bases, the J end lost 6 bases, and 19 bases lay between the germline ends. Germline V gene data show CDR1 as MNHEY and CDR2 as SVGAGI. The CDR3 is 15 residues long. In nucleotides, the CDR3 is TGTGCCAGCAGCAAGGCAGGGGAGGGCCGTGATACGCAGTATTTT. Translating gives CASSKAGEGRDTQYF.

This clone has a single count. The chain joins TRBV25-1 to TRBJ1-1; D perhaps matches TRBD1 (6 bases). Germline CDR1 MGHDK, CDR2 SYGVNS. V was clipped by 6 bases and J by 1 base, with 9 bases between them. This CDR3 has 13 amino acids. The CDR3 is CASRRTANTEAFF. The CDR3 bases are TGTGCCAGCAGGAGGACAGCGAACACTGAAGCTTTCTTT.

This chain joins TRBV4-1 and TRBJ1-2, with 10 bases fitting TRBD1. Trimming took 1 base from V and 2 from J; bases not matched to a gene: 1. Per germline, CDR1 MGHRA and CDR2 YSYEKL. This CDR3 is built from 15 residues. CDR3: CASSQGDRGNYGYTF. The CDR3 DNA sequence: TGCGCCAGCAGCCAAGGGGACAGGGGAAACTATGGCTACACCTTC.

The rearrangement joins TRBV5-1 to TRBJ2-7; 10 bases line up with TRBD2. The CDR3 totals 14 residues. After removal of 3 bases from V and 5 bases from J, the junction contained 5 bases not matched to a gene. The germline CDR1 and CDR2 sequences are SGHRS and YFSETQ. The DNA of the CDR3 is TGCGCCAGCAGCTCTCTAGCGGGAGTGAACGAGCAGTACTTC. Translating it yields CASSSLAGVNEQYF.

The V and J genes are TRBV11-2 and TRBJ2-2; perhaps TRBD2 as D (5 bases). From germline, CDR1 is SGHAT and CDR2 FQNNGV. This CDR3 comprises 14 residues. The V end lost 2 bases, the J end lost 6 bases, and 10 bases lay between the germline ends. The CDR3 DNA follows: TGTGCCAGCAGCTTATATCGGGGTGCCGGGGAGCTGTTTTTT. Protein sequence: CASSLYRGAGELFF.

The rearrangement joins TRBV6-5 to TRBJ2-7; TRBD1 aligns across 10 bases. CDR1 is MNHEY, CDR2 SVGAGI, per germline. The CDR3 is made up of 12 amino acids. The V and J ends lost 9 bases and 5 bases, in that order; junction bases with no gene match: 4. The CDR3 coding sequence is TGTGCCAGTCGGACAGGGGGAGACGAGCAGTACTTC. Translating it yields CASRTGGDEQYF.

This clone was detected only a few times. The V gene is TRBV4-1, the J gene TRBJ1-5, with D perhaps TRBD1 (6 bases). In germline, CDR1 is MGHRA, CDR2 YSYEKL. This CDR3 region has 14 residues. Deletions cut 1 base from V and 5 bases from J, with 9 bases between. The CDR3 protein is CASSQVQGDQPQHF. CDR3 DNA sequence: TGCGCCAGCAGCCAAGTACAGGGCGATCAGCCCCAGCATTTT.

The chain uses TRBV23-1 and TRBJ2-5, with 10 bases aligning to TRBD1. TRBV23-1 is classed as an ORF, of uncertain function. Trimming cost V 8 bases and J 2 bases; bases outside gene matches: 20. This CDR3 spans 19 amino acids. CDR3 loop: CASRENRDRGVGPQETQYF. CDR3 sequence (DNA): TGCGCCAGCCGCGAAAATCGGGACAGGGGAGTGGGCCCGCAAGAGACCCAGTACTTC.

The CDR3 protein is CASSGDSQETQYF. CDR3 bases: TGTGCCAGCAGTGGGGACAGTCAAGAGACCCAGTACTTC. V usage is TRBV6-5 and J usage is TRBJ2-5; 7 bases agree with TRBD1. V lost 5 bases and J lost 2; bases outside the gene matches: 2. CDR1 is MNHEY, CDR2 SVGAGI, per germline. The length of the CDR3 is 13 residues.

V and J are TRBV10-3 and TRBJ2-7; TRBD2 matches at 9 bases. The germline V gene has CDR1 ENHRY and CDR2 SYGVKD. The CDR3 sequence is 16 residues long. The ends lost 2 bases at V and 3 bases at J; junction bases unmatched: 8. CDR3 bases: TGTGCCATCAGTGAGGCTCCCCTAGCGGGGATCTACGAGCAGTACTTC. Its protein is CAISEAPLAGIYEQYF.

CDR3 nucleotides: TGTGCCAGCAGGACAGGGGGTGAAGCTTTCTTT. Translating gives CASRTGGEAFF. This chain uses TRBV6-6 with TRBJ1-1, with TRBD1 identical over 9 bases. The CDR3 is 11 amino acids. Losses at the gene ends were 6 bases for V and 7 bases for J; bases not matched to a gene: 0. CDR1 MNHNY and CDR2 SVGAGI come from the germline V gene (reference sequence).

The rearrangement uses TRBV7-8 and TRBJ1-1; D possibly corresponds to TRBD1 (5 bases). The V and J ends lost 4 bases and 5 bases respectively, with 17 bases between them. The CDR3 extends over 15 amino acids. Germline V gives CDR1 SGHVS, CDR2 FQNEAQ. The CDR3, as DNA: TGTGCCAGCAGCTCCCTCCAAGGAGGGGATACTGAAGCTTTCTTT. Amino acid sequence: CASSSLQGGDTEAFF.

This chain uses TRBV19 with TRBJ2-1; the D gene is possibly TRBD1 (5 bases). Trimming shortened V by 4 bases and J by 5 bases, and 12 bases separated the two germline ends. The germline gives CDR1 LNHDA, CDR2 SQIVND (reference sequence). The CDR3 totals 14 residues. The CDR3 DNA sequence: TGTGCCAGTAGTACCTTCTCAGGGAACAATGAGCAGTTCTTC. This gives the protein CASSTFSGNNEQFF.